This T cell receptor (beta chain) was identified in a study of Ad26.COV2.S vaccination and SARS-CoV-2 variants. As for the study in general: The donor was enrolled in the Ad26.COV2.S arm of the COV1001 trial. Intramuscularly, Ad26.COV2.S was given either once or twice, 56 days apart.

Overall study results and limits: Reportedly, after vaccination the spike-specific CD8+ and CD4+ T cell responses displayed substantial breadth. It is possible that the TCR breadth and depth analyses underestimated the total T cell responses.

This sample's treatment: around 19 received Ad26.COV2.S at low or high dose, single or two shots; a few received placebo; per-sample allocation not given. Vaccine and placebo recipients were sampled on day 63 after the first injection. Profiled with immunoSEQ multiplex PCR; TCRdb holds only in-frame clones, not every one. This sample has under 500,000 clones, with approximately 92% found just once. The V gene's germline CDR1 is LNHDA and CDR2 SQIVND (reference sequence). The V gene lost 3 bases and the J gene lost 8 bases, with 10 bases spanning the gap. The CDR3 covers 12 residues. Points on this clone: Its antigen remains unidentified. The sample carries other DNA sequences with the same CDR3.

The chain has TRBV19 and TRBJ1-2; D remains unclear. The source material was peripheral blood, sampled in a trial of Ad26.COV2.S vaccine versus placebo. This clonotype was obtained from a person between 18 and 59 years old who received the Ad26.COV2.S COVID-19 vaccine or a placebo. CDR3 coding DNA: TGTGCCAGTAGTATTGGAGGGCTCGGCTACACCTTC. Encoded protein: CASSIGGLGYTF.